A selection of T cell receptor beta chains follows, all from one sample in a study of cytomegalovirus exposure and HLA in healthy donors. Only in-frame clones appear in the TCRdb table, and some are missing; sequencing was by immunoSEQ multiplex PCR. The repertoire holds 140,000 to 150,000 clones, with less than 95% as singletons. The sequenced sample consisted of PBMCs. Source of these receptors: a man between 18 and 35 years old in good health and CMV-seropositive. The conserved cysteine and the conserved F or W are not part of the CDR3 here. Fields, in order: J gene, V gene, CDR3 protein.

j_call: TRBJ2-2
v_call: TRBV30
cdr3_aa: AWSVGVEVGELF

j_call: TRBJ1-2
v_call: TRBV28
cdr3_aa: ASSLSGQGYGYT

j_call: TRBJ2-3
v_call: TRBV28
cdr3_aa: ASSLIGQGLGTDTQY

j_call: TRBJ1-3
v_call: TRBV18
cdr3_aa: ASSLTADTIY

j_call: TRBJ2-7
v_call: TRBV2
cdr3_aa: ASSEEEGAPLAEQY

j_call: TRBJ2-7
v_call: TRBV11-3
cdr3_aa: ASRHRDSYEQY

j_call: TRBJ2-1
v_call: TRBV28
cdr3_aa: ASSLAATGSNEQF

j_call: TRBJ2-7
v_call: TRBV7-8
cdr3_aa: ASSLLDRASYEQY

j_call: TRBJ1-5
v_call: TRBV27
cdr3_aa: ASSLVHEAGEPQH

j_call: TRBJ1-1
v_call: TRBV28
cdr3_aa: ASWGGYEAF

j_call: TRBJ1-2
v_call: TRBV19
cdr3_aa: ASSIRREDYGYT

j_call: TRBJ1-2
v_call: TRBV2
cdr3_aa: ASSTPTGSYASGYT

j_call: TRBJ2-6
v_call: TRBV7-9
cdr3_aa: ASSHESSGANVLT

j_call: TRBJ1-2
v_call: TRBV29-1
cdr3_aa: SVVGGDVTYGYT

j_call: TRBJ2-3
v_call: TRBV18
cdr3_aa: ASSPTRTSGRTDTQY

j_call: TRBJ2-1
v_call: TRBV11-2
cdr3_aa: ASSLVPNEQF

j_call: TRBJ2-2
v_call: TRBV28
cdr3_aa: ASRTGVTGELF

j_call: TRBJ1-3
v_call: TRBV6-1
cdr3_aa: ASRTGTGSGNTIY

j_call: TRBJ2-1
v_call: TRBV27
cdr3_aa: ASSLTGSGNEQF

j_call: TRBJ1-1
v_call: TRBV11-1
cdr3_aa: ASRPPGARTEAF

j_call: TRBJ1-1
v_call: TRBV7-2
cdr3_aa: ASSYLTGTEAF

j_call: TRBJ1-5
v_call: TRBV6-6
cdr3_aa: ASSDGRGGVQPQH

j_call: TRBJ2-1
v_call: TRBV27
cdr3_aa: ASSSGGAGEQF

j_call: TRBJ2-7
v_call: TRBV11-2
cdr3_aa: ASSFRTYEQY

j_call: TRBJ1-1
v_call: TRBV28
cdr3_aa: ASHGTSEAF

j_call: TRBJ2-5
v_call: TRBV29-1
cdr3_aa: SVGLLAVPGTQY